This TCR beta chain was sequenced in a study of blood T cell repertoires in COVID-19. This clone showed up just once. Sequencing was performed with immunoSEQ multiplex PCR; in TCRdb, only in-frame clones are kept and a portion is missing. This sample has roughly 140,000 clones, with roughly three quarters found just once. CDR3 length: 16 amino acids. V lost 1 base and J lost 2; bases outside the gene matches: 5. Germline lookup yields CDR1 LGHNA and CDR2 YNFKEQ. Sequenced input: peripheral blood. The V call is TRBV4-2, the J call TRBJ2-3, with 8 bases fitting TRBD2. This clonotype was obtained from a man in his 60s with acute or convalescent COVID-19. The DNA for the CDR3 is TGTGCCAGCAGCCAAGGGAATAGCGGGATCACAGATACGCAGTATTTT. Translating it yields CASSQGNSGITDTQYF.